The present entry profiles one T cell receptor (beta chain) with its context. What it binds is not known. The PCR employed 60 Vbeta primers together with 13 Jbeta primers. TCRdb's copy holds only in-frame clones and misses some; the assay was immunoSEQ multiplex PCR. In the table there are 200,000 to 250,000 clones, under 80% of which are singletons. The data were taken from a study of cytomegalovirus exposure and HLA in healthy donors. Study-wide results and limits: When a later analysis compared HLA-associated TCR beta chains with equally common others, the HLA-associated chains turned out to be more clonally expanded and to have lower generation probabilities. Researchers had no immune exposure information except CMV serostatus available. A later analysis reportedly identified an Asian-associated ancestry cluster as carrying fewer N-insertions than the 666-donor mean.

CDR3 size: 15 residues. Trimming removed 5 bases from V and 7 bases from J, with 20 bases in between. Per the germline V gene, CDR1 is SEHNR and CDR2 is FQNEAQ (reference sequence). This clonotype was sampled from a woman in her twenties or thirties in good health and CMV-seronegative. The V call is TRBV7-9, the J call TRBJ1-1, with no clear D. The sequencing input was PBMCs. CDR3 bases: TGTGCCAGCAGCCCCCCGGGAGATTTTAGCAATGAAGCTTTCTTT. This encodes CASSPPGDFSNEAFF.